This is a list of T cell receptor beta chains from one sample in a study of T-cell memory formation after mild COVID-19. From the 5' RACE reads, TCRdb called clonotypes with MiXCR, one entry per CDR3 protein. The sample lists hundreds of thousands of distinct CDR3 sequences; more than 15% were seen once. Sequencing was done on a sample of PBMCs or a T cell subset sorted from them (not recorded which). The receptors shown here come from an adult woman who had mild COVID-19 (a few samples of this study predate the infection). Cell type and time point are not known. Each CDR3 is given with its conserved first and last residue. A D gene is named only where the DNA matches it firmly. The size field is filled for only some rows; it gives once, few, many or a size class.

clone_size,v_call,j_call,d_call,cdr3_aa,cdr3_nt
.,TRBV10-3,TRBJ1-6,TRBD1,CAISGGGQDNSPLHF,TGTGCCATCAGTGGAGGAGGACAGGATAATTCACCCCTCCACTTT
.,TRBV10-3,TRBJ2-3,TRBD1,CATLGGQVTDTQYF,TGTGCCACCCTCGGAGGACAGGTCACAGATACGCAGTATTTT
.,TRBV9,TRBJ2-1,.,CASSVASVQQQRDEQFF,TGTGCCAGCAGCGTCGCTTCGGTGCAACAGCAAAGGGATGAGCAGTTCTTC
many,TRBV27,TRBJ2-3,TRBD1,CASRQGMADTQYF,TGTGCCAGCCGACAGGGGATGGCAGATACGCAGTATTTT
.,TRBV4-3,TRBJ1-4,.,CASTTRLGVGEKLFF,TGCGCCAGCACCACAAGGCTAGGGGTTGGTGAAAAACTGTTTTTT
.,TRBV7-3,TRBJ1-4,.,CASSPGVSTNEKLFF,TGTGCCAGCAGCCCGGGGGTCAGCACTAATGAAAAACTGTTTTTT
.,TRBV13,TRBJ1-3,TRBD1,CASSSHDRENTIYF,TGTGCCAGCAGCTCCCACGACAGGGAGAACACCATATATTTT
.,TRBV10-3,TRBJ2-7,.,CAISDKGYEQYF,TGTGCCATCAGTGACAAAGGTTACGAGCAGTACTTC
.,TRBV6-6,TRBJ1-1,TRBD1,CASSPGQGAINTEAFF,TGTGCCAGCAGTCCGGGACAGGGGGCTATAAACACTGAAGCTTTCTTT
few,TRBV7-9,TRBJ2-7,.,CASSSSRTGKYEQYF,TGTGCCAGCAGCTCCAGCAGGACGGGAAAATACGAGCAGTACTTC
few,TRBV5-1,TRBJ2-7,.,CASRPPGIGEQYF,TGCGCCAGCAGACCCCCGGGGATTGGGGAGCAGTACTTC
.,TRBV20-1,TRBJ2-5,.,CSAALLTTRDRTQYF,TGCAGTGCTGCCCTGCTTACCACCCGGGACCGGACCCAGTACTTC
few,TRBV12-3/TRBV12-4,TRBJ2-3,.,CASSFAGSGDTQYF,TGTGCCAGCAGTTTTGCGGGGTCAGGAGATACGCAGTATTTT
few,TRBV12-3/TRBV12-4,TRBJ1-1,.,CASFGKEAFF,TGTGCCAGCTTCGGGAAGGAAGCTTTCTTT
.,TRBV6-5,TRBJ1-2,.,CASSYTGDGYTF,TGTGCCAGCAGTTACACCGGGGATGGCTACACCTTC
few,TRBV5-1,TRBJ1-2,TRBD1,CASVSTSGGYGYTF,TGCGCCAGTGTCTCAACCTCAGGGGGATATGGCTACACCTTC
few,TRBV30,TRBJ2-7,.,CAWSEGGIFYEQYF,TGTGCCTGGAGTGAGGGGGGCATTTTCTACGAGCAGTACTTC
few,TRBV30,TRBJ1-2,.,CAWTRGTSNYGYTF,TGTGCCTGGACCCGCGGAACTTCTAACTATGGCTACACCTTC